What follows are 20 T cell receptor beta chains derived from one specimen sequenced in a study of neurological immune-mediated disorders (dated by TCRdb to between 2018 and 2021). The receptor library was made with 5' RACE. The data were produced on an Illumina HiSeq 2500. The public reads were run again by TCRdb, first through fastp at Q25 and then through MiXCR, and only productive beta chains were kept. Identical CDR3 protein sequences are pooled into one entry, listed with their most common genes and DNA. This sample is represented by some 65,000 distinct CDR3 sequences; roughly 4% of them were singletons. The ten most abundant clones make up roughly 2.7% of the sample. The sample was PBMCs. The receptors stem from a man in his forties or fifties with multiple sclerosis.

This clonotype was seen ten or more times. The V call is TRBV5-6, the J call TRBJ2-7; maybe TRBD1 (6 bases). Between the trimmed V and J ends, which lost 5 bases and 9 bases, there was a span of 15 bases. The V gene's germline CDR1 is SGHDT and CDR2 YYEEEE. This CDR3 comprises 12 residues. The CDR3 DNA reads TGTGCCAGCAGAAGGACAGCCTCGGCGCAGTACGTC. As protein: CASRRTASAQYV.

On this clonotype: Its ends do not fully match the called genes, so a read error is possible. The CDR3 loop is CASSQGTGGNQPQNF. DNA of the CDR3: TGCGCCAGCAGCCAGGGGACAGGGGGCAATCAGCCCCAGAATTTT. J is TRBJ1-5 and V is TRBV5-1; 12 bases agree with TRBD1. Germline V gene data show CDR1 as SGHRS and CDR2 as YFSETQ. The CDR3 is made up of 15 amino acids.

The chain combines TRBV28 with TRBJ2-3; 8 positions match TRBD1. CDR3 length: 15 amino acids. Germline CDR1 is MDHEN and CDR2 is SYDVKM. Losses at the gene ends were 6 bases for V and 1 base for J; bases not matched to a gene: 6. CDR3 nucleotide sequence: TGTGCCAGCAGACAGGACAGGGTAGGCACAGATACGCAGTATTTT. Its protein is CASRQDRVGTDTQYF. Using reference TRBV28 and TRBJ2-3 for the parts outside the CDR3, the full variable domain is DVKVTQSSRYLVKRTGEKVFLECVQDMDHENMFWYRQDPGLGLRLIYFSYDVKMKEKGDIPEGYSVSREKKERFSLILESASTNQTSMYLCASRQDRVGTDTQYFGPGTRLTVL.

This clonotype appeared many times. The J gene is TRBJ1-2, the V gene TRBV4-1, with 12 bases lining up with TRBD1. With 5 bases clipped from V and 4 bases from J, the junction kept 5 bases outside the gene matches. Germline CDR1 and CDR2: MGHRA and YSYEKL. The CDR3 runs 15 residues. CDR3 amino acids: CASSKGQGAFYGYTF. CDR3 nucleotide sequence: TGCGCCAGCAGCAAGGGACAGGGGGCTTTCTATGGCTACACCTTC.

This clonotype was seen at least ten times. This sequence joins TRBV7-9 and TRBJ2-7, with a possible D match to TRBD1 (6 bases). The length of the CDR3 is 15 residues. Trimming took 3 bases from V and 3 from J, leaving 15 bases between them. CDR1 is SEHNR, CDR2 FQNEAQ, per germline (reference sequence). The CDR3 protein is CASSLSLGGLYEQYV. Here the CDR3 DNA reads TGTGCCAGCAGCTTGTCACTTGGGGGCCTCTACGAGCAGTACGTC.

As concerns this clonotype: Just one base apart from a much larger clone, this may be a read error. The V gene is TRBV4-2, the J gene TRBJ2-4, with 11 bases matching TRBD2. The trim removed 5 bases at V and 10 bases at J, leaving 19 bases unmatched. Germline V gene lookup returns CDR1 LGHNA and CDR2 YNFKEQ. The CDR3 covers 18 residues. CDR3 in DNA: TGTGCCAGCAGCGGAACGACTAGCGGGGCACACCTGAGGGAAATTCAGTACTTC. Protein sequence: CASSGTTSGAHLREIQYF.

This clonotype was counted only a few times. This sequence joins TRBV9 and TRBJ2-1; weak D call: TRBD1 (5 bases). V dropped 5 bases and J dropped 7 bases, with 13 bases sitting between them. Germline CDR1 SGDLS, CDR2 YYNGEE. The CDR3 length is 13 residues. The CDR3 DNA sequence: TGTGCCAGCAGTATCTACCAGGGTAATGAGCAGTTCTTC. Translation gives CASSIYQGNEQFF. The whole variable domain, remainder taken from reference TRBV9 and TRBJ2-1, is DSGVTQTPKHLITATGQRVTLRCSPRSGDLSVYWYQQSLDQGLQFLIQYYNGEERAKGNILERFSAQQFPDLHSELNLSSLELGDSALYFCASSIYQGNEQFFGPGTRLTVL.

The sample holds many counts of this clonotype. J is TRBJ2-1 and V is TRBV18; no firm D call. Trimming took 3 bases from V and 3 from J, leaving 15 bases between them. The length of the CDR3 is 16 residues. Looked up from germline, CDR1 is KGHSH and CDR2 is LQKENI. The CDR3, as DNA: TGTGCCAGCTCACCCCAATCAGGTTCCAACTACAATGAGCAGTTCTTC. This sequence encodes CASSPQSGSNYNEQFF.

This clonotype has at least ten counts. V gene TRBV4-1 combines with J gene TRBJ2-5; D may be TRBD2 (6 bases). This CDR3 has 16 amino acids. Deletions cut 1 base from V and 1 base from J, with 13 bases between. Looked up from germline, CDR1 is MGHRA and CDR2 is YSYEKL. As DNA, the CDR3 is TGCGCCAGCAGCCAAGTTTTTAGCGGTTCCCAAGAGACCCAGTACTTC. Translation: CASSQVFSGSQETQYF.

Many counts were recorded for this clonotype. CDR3 protein: CASTQGPQETQYF. CDR3 in DNA: TGTGCCAGCACTCAGGGCCCACAAGAGACCCAGTACTTC. The V call is TRBV7-9, the J call TRBJ2-5; weak D call: TRBD1 (5 bases). The germline V gene encodes CDR1 SEHNR and CDR2 FQNEAQ (reference sequence). The CDR3 totals 13 residues. V was shortened by 7 bases and J by 2 bases, with 11 bases between the two germline ends.

This clonotype was seen many times. The chain has TRBV7-2 and TRBJ1-1; 7 nucleotides agree with TRBD1. The CDR3 has 15 amino acids. Germline V gene data show CDR1 as SGHTA and CDR2 as FQGNSA. J lost 6 bases, V lost 6 bases, and 13 bases had no gene match. DNA for the CDR3: TGTGCCAGCAGGCGGGCAGGGGGTCTTATGTCTGAAGCTTTCTTT. Protein: CASRRAGGLMSEAFF.

This clonotype was found many times. This chain connects TRBV7-9 to TRBJ2-2, with TRBD2 as a possible D gene (6 bases). V was pared by 6 bases and J by 5 bases, with 13 bases between. The CDR3 extends over 14 amino acids. Per germline, CDR1 SEHNR and CDR2 FQNEAQ (reference sequence). In DNA, the CDR3 is TGTGCCAGCAGGGTTGGACTACAGACCGGGGAGCTGTTTTTT. Encoded protein: CASRVGLQTGELFF.

This clonotype was observed at least ten times. The V gene is TRBV29-1, the J gene TRBJ2-7; D is possibly TRBD1 or TRBD2 (6 bases each). V dropped 4 bases and J dropped 5 bases, with 12 bases sitting between them. CDR1 is SQVTM and CDR2 is ANQGSEA in the germline V gene. CDR3 length: 12 residues. The CDR3: CSVVGGGNEQYF. The DNA of the CDR3 is TGCAGCGTTGTCGGAGGGGGGAACGAGCAGTACTTC.

This clonotype was counted many times. The chain links TRBV10-3 to TRBJ1-5; D remains ambiguous. V dropped 2 bases and J dropped 0 bases, with 8 bases sitting between them. The length of the CDR3 is 15 residues. In germline, CDR1 is ENHRY, CDR2 SYGVKD. In DNA, the CDR3 is TGTGCCATCAGTGAGCGAGATTATAGCAATCAGCCCCAGCATTTT. Protein: CAISERDYSNQPQHF.

This clonotype was observed at least ten times. This chain uses TRBV20-1 with TRBJ1-2; perhaps TRBD1 as D (5 bases). Germline-derived CDR1 and CDR2 are DFQATT and SNEGSKA (reference sequence). The CDR3 is made up of 11 amino acids. V was shortened by 7 bases and J by 2 bases, with 8 bases between the two germline ends. The CDR3 is CSDRGNYGYTF. The CDR3 DNA is TGCAGTGACCGGGGGAACTATGGCTACACCTTC.

This clonotype showed up many times. The chain uses TRBV5-1 and TRBJ2-5; D possibly uses TRBD1 or TRBD2 (5 bases each). The length of the CDR3 is 17 residues. V was cut by 2 bases and J by 5 bases, with 22 bases left in between. CDR1 and CDR2 (germline): SGHRS, YFSETQ. The CDR3 loop reads CASSFTTGTLGGETQYF. Here the CDR3 DNA reads TGCGCCAGCAGCTTCACAACCGGGACCCTAGGCGGGGAGACCCAGTACTTC.

Note on this clonotype: This sequence may be a read error, since a much larger clone differs from it by one base. This chain uses TRBV10-2 with TRBJ1-5; a possible D gene is TRBD1 (6 bases). The CDR3 runs 16 residues. Germline V gives CDR1 WSHSY, CDR2 SAAADI. CDR3 loop: CASSEVAGVGNQPQNF. The CDR3 bases are TGCGCCAGCAGTGAAGTGGCAGGGGTTGGCAATCAGCCCCAGAATTTT.

At least ten counts were recorded for this clonotype. The CDR3 protein is CASRLLSTDTQYF. The DNA of the CDR3 is TGTGCCAGCAGGCTGTTGAGCACAGATACGCAGTATTTT. The chain has TRBV6-2 or TRBV6-3 and TRBJ2-3, with unresolved D. The germline gives CDR1 MNHEY, CDR2 SVGEGT. V gave up 6 bases and J gave up 0 bases, with 7 bases separating them. This CDR3 is 13 amino acids long.

The V and J genes are TRBV12-3 or TRBV12-4 and TRBJ1-1; 9 positions agree with TRBD1. The V segment lost 6 bases and the J segment 3 bases; nucleotides outside the gene matches: 2. The CDR3 spans 13 residues. The CDR3 region is CASSRDRDTEAFF. CDR3 sequence (DNA): TGTGCCAGCAGCCGGGACAGGGACACTGAAGCTTTCTTT.

This clonotype was picked up many times. The CDR3 bases are TGTGCCAGCAGCACTCAGGGGAGGGACACTGAAGCTTTCTTT. Amino acid sequence: CASSTQGRDTEAFF. The chain employs TRBV7-6 and TRBJ1-1, with D tentatively TRBD1 (6 bases). This CDR3 is 14 amino acids long. Germline values: CDR1 SGHVS, CDR2 FNYEAQ. The V end lost 5 bases, the J end lost 3 bases, and 13 bases lay between the germline ends.